This T cell receptor (beta chain) originates from a study of blood T cells in healthy people across ages. This clonotype was picked up a small number of times. Per germline, CDR1 SNHLY and CDR2 FYNNEI. Trimming took 2 bases from V and 3 from J; bases not matched to a gene: 2. The CDR3 contains 16 residues. The extraction recovered at least 5.5 micrograms of total RNA per sample. Next came a second PCR, run for about 6 to 12 cycles, which used a sample-barcoded 5' primer along with a J-beta primer mix. TCRdb used MiXCR to reprocess the 5' RACE reads, holding one entry per CDR3 protein. The table has about 510,000 distinct CDR3 sequences, roughly a quarter seen once. This sample was also put to use in a study of T cells of mothers and their children. From that study: Evidence of persistent microchimeric T cell clones was absent.

The sequenced sample was blood. The origin of this receptor is a boy aged 2-9 years in good health. The chain links TRBV2 to TRBJ2-3; 13 bases line up with TRBD2. CDR3: CASSEWTSGGTDTQYF. DNA for the CDR3: TGTGCCAGCAGTGAATGGACTAGCGGGGGTACAGATACGCAGTATTTT.